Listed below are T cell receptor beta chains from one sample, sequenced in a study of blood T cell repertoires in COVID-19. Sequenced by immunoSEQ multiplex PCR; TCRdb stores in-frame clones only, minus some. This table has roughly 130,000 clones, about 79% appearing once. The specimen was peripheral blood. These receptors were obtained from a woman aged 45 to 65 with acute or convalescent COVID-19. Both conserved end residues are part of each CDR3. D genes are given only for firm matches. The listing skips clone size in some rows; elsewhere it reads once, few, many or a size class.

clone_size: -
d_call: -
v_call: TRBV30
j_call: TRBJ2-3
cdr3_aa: CAWSGQGTSTDTQYF
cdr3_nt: TGTGCCTGGAGTGGGCAGGGCACTAGCACAGATACGCAGTATTTT

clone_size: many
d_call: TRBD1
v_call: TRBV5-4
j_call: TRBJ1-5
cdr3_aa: CASSLDRGNQPQHF
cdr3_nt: TGTGCCAGCAGCTTGGACAGGGGAAATCAGCCCCAGCATTTT

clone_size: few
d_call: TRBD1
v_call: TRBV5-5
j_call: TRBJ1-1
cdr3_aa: CASSISGTGDTEAFF
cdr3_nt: TGTGCCAGCAGCATTTCCGGGACAGGGGACACTGAAGCTTTCTTT

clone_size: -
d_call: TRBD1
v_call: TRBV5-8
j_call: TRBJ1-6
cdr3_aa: CASSLGQGAVYNSPLHF
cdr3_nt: TGTGCCAGCAGCTTGGGACAGGGAGCCGTCTATAATTCACCCCTCCACTTT

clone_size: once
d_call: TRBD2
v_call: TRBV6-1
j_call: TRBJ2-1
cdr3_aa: CASSEGLTRNEQFF
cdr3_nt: TGTGCCAGCAGTGAGGGACTAACTCGCAATGAGCAGTTCTTC

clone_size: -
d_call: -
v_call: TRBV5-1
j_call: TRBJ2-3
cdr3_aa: CASSLDGQVPDTQYF
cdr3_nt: TGCGCCAGCAGCTTGGATGGGCAGGTCCCAGATACGCAGTATTTT

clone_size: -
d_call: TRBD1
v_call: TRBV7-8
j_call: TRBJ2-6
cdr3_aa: CASSLSFGQDFSGANVLTF
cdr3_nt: TGTGCCAGCAGCTTATCGTTCGGACAGGACTTCTCTGGGGCCAACGTCCTGACTTTC

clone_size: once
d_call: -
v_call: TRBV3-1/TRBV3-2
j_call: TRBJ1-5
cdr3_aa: CASSLGGPNQPQHF
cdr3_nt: TGTGCCAGCAGCCTGGGGGGGCCGAATCAGCCCCAGCATTTT

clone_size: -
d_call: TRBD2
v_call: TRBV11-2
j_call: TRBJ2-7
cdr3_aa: CASSSRRLAGTYEQYF
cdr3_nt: TGTGCCAGCAGCAGTAGGCGCCTAGCGGGGACCTACGAGCAGTACTTC

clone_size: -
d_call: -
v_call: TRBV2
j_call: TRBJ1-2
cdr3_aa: CASSMGGLYGYTF
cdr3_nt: TGTGCCAGCAGTATGGGGGGTCTCTATGGCTACACCTTC

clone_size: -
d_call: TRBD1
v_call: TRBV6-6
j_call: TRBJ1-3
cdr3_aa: CASSKLPGQGANTIYF
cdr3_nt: TGTGCCAGCAGCAAACTTCCGGGACAGGGGGCAAACACCATATATTTT

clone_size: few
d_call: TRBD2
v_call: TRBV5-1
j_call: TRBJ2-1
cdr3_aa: CASSSLAGASYNEQFF
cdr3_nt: TGCGCCAGCAGCTCGTTAGCGGGGGCCTCCTACAATGAGCAGTTCTTC

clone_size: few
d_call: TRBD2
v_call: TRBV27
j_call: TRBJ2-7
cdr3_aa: CASSARMTSGFYEQYF
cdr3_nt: TGTGCCAGCAGTGCGAGGATGACTAGCGGATTCTACGAGCAGTACTTC

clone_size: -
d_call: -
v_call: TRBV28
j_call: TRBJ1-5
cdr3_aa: CASSFGGDSNQPQHF
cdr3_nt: TGTGCCAGCAGTTTCGGTGGAGATAGCAATCAGCCCCAGCATTTT

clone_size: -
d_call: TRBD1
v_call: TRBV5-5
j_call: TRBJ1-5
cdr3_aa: CASSPWDSFTEPQHF
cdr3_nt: TGTGCCAGCAGCCCCTGGGACAGCTTCACGGAGCCCCAGCATTTT

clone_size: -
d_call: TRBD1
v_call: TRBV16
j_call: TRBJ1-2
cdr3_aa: CASSQFSGGASIGYTF
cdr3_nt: TGTGCCAGCAGCCAATTTTCAGGGGGCGCTTCGATTGGCTACACCTTC

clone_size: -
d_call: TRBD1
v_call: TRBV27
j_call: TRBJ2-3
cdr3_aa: CASSRRTGGASDTQYF
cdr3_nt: TGTGCCAGCAGTAGACGGACAGGGGGCGCATCGGATACGCAGTATTTT

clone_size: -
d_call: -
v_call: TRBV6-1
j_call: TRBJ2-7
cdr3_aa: CASSERGLSYEQYF
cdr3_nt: TGTGCCAGCAGTGAAAGGGGCCTCTCCTACGAGCAGTACTTC